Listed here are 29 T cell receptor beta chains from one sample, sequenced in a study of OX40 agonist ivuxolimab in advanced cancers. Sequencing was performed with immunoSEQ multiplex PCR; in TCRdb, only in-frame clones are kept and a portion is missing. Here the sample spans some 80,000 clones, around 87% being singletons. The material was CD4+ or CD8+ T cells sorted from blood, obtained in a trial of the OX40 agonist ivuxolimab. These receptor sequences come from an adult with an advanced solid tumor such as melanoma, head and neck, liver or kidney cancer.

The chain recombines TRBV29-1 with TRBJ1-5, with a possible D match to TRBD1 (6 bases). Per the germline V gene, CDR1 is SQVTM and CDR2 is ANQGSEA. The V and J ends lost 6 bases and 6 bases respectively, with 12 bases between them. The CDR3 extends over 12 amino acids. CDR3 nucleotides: TGCAGCGTAGGGAGCAGGGGTCAGCCCCAGCATTTT. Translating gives CSVGSRGQPQHF.

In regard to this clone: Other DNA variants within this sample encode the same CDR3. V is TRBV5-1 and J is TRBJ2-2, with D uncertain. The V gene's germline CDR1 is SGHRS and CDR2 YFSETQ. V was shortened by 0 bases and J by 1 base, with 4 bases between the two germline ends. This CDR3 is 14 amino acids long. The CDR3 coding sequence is TGCGCCAGCAGCTTGGGCCAGAACACCGGGGAGCTGTTTTTT. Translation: CASSLGQNTGELFF.

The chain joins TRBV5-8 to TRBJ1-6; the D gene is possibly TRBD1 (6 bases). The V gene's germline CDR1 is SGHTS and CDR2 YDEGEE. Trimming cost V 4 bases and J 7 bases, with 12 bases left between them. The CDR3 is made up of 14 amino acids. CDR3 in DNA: TGTGCCAGCAGCACCCTGACAGGAAATTCACCCCTCCACTTT. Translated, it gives CASSTLTGNSPLHF.

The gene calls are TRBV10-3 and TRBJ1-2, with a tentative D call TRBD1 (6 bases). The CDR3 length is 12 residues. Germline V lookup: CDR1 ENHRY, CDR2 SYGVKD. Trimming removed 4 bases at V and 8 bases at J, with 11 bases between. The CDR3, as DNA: TGTGCCATCAGTGCCACAGGGATGGGCTACACCTTC. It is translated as CAISATGMGYTF.

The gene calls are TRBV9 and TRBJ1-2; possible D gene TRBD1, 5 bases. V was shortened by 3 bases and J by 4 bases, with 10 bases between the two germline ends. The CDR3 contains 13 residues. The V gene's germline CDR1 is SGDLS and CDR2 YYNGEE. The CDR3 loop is CASSEGPAYGYTF. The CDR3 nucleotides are TGTGCCAGCAGCGAGGGACCTGCCTATGGCTACACCTTC.

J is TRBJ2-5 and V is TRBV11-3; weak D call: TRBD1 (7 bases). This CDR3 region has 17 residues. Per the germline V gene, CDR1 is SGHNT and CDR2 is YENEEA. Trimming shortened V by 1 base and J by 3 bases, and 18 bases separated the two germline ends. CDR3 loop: CASSLGGGGAVKETQYF. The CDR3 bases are TGTGCCAGCAGCTTAGGTGGAGGGGGCGCGGTTAAAGAGACCCAGTACTTC.

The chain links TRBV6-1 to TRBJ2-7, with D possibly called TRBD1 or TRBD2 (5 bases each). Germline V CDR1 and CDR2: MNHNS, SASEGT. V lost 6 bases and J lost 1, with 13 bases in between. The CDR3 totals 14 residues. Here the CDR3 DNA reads TGTGCCAGCAGGGGTCAGGGAGTGTCCTACGAGCAGTACTTC. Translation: CASRGQGVSYEQYF.

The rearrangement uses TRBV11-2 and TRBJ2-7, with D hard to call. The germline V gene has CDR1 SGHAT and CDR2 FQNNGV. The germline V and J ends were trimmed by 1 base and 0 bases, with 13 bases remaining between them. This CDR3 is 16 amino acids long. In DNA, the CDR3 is TGTGCCAGCAGCTTAGGATCCGGAAGAGCCTCCTACGAGCAGTACTTC. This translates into CASSLGSGRASYEQYF. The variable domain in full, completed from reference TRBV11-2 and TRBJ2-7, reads EAGVAQSPRYKIIEKRQSVAFWCNPISGHATLYWYQQILGQGPKLLIQFQNNGVVDDSQLPKDRFSAERLKGVDSTLKIQPAKLEDSAVYLCASSLGSGRASYEQYFGPGTRLTVT.

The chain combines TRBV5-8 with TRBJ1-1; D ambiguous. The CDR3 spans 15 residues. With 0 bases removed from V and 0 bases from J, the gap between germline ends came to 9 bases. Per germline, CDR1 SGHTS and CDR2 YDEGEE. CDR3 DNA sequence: TGTGCCAGCAGCTTGGTCATTGGGGTGAACACTGAAGCTTTCTTT. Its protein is CASSLVIGVNTEAFF.

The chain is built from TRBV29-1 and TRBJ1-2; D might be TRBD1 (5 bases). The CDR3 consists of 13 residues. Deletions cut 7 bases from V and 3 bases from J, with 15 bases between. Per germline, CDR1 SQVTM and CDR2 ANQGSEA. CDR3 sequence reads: CSAQGTADYGYTF. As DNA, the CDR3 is TGCAGCGCACAAGGGACGGCGGACTATGGCTACACCTTC.

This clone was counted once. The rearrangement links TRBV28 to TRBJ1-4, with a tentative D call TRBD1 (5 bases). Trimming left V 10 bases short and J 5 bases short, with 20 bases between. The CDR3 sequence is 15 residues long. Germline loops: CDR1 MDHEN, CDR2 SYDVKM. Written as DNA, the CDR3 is TGTGCCACCAGCCCCTATGGTGCAGGGAATGAAAAACTGTTTTTT. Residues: CATSPYGAGNEKLFF.

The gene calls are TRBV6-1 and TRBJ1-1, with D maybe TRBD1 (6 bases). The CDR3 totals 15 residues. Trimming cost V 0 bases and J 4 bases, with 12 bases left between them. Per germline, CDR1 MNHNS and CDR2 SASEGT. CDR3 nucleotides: TGTGCCAGCAGTGAAGCGTGGGACATGGTCACTGAAGCTTTCTTT. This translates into CASSEAWDMVTEAFF.

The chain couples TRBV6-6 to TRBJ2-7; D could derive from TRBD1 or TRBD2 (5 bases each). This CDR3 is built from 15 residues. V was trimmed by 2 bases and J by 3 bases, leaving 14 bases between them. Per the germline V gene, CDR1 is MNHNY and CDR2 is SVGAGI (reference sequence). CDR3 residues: CASSYRGREGYEQYF. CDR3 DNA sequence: TGTGCCAGCAGTTACCGGGGCAGGGAAGGCTACGAGCAGTACTTC.

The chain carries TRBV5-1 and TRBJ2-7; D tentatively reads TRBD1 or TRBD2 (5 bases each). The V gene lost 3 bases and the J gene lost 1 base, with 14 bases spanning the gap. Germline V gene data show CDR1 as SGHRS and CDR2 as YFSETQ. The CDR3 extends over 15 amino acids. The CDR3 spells CASSSGLGPSYEQYF. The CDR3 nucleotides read TGCGCCAGCAGCTCAGGACTGGGGCCATCCTACGAGCAGTACTTC.

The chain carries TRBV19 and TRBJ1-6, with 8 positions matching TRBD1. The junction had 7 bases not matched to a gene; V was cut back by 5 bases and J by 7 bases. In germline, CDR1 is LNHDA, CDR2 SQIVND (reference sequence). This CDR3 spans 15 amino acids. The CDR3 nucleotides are TGTGCCAGTAGTCCTTCGGACAGGGAGAATTCACCCCTCCACTTT. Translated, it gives CASSPSDRENSPLHF.

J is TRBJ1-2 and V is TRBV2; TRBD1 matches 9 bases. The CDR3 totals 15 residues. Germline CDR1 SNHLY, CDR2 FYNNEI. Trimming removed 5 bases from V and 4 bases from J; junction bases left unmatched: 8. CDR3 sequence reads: CASSQSGQGVYGYTF. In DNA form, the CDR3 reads TGTGCCAGCAGTCAATCGGGACAGGGTGTCTATGGCTACACCTTC.

This chain's CDR3 is CASSELTRAGELFF. CDR3 in DNA: TGTGCCAGCAGTGAGCTGACTAGGGCCGGGGAGCTGTTTTTT. V is TRBV2 and J is TRBJ2-2; D might be TRBD2 (6 bases). Germline V lookup: CDR1 SNHLY, CDR2 FYNNEI. The CDR3 sequence is 14 residues long. V gave up 3 bases and J gave up 6 bases, with 11 bases separating them.

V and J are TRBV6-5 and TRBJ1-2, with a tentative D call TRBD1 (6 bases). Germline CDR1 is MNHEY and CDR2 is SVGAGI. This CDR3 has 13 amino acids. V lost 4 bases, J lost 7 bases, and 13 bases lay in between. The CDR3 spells CASSWPGAGGYTF. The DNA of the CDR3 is TGTGCCAGCAGTTGGCCGGGGGCGGGTGGCTACACCTTC.

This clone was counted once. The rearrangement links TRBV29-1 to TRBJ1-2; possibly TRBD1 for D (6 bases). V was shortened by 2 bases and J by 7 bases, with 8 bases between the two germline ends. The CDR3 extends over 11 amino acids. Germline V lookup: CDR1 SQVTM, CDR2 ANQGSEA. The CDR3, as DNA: TGCAGCGTTGAAACGGGGGCTGGCTACACCTTC. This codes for CSVETGAGYTF.

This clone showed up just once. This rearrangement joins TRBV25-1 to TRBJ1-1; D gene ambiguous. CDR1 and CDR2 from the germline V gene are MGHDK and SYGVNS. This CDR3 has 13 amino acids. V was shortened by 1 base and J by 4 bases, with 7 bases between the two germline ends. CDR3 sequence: CASSEWGSTEAFF. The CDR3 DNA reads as TGTGCCAGCAGTGAATGGGGATCCACTGAAGCTTTCTTT.

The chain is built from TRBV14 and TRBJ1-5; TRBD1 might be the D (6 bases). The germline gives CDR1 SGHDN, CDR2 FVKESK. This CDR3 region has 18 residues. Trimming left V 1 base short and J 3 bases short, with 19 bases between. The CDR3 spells CASSQGVVVDSNNQPQHF. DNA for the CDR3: TGTGCCAGCAGCCAAGGAGTCGTGGTGGACAGCAACAATCAGCCCCAGCATTTT.

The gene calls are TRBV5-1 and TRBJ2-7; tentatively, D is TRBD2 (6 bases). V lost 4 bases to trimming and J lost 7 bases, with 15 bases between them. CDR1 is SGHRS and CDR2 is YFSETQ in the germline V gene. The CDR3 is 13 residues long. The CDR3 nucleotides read TGCGCCAGCAGCACACCGGGACTCAGGGAGCAGTACTTC. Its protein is CASSTPGLREQYF.

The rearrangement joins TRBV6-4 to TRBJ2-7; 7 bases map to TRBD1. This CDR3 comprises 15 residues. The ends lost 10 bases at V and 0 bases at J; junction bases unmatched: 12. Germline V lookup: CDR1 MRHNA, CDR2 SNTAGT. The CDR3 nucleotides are TGTGCCATCAGGCCACCGGGACAGAGCTCCTACGAGCAGTACTTC. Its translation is CAIRPPGQSSYEQYF.

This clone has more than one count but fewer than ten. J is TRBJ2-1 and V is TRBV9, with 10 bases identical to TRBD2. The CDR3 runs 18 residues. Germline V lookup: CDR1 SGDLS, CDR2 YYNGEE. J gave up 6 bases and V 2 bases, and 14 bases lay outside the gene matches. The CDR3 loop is CASSVDPDSGRWSNEQFF. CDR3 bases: TGTGCCAGCAGCGTCGACCCTGATAGCGGGAGGTGGAGCAATGAGCAGTTCTTC. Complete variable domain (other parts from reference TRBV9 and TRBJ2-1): DSGVTQTPKHLITATGQRVTLRCSPRSGDLSVYWYQQSLDQGLQFLIQYYNGEERAKGNILERFSAQQFPDLHSELNLSSLELGDSALYFCASSVDPDSGRWSNEQFFGPGTRLTVL.

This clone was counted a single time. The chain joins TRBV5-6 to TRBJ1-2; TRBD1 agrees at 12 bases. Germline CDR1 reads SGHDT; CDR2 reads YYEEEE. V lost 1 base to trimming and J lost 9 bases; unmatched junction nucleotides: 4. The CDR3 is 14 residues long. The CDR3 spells CASSLSGTGGRYTF. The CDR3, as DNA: TGTGCCAGCAGCTTGAGTGGGACAGGGGGCCGCTACACCTTC.

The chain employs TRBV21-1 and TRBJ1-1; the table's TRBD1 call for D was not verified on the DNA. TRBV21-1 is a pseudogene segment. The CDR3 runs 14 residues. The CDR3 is CASSKHGANTEAFF. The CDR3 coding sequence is TGTGCCAGCAGCAAACATGGGGCGAACACTGAAGCTTTCTTT.

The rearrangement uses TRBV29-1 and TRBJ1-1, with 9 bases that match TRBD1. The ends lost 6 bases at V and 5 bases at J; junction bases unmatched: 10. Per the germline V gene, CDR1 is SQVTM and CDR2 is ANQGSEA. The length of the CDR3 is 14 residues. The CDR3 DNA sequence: TGCAGCGTCCGGGACAGGGCGAGAGGGACTGAAGCTTTCTTT. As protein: CSVRDRARGTEAFF. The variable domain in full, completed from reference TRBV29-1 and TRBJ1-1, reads SAVISQKPSRDICQRGTSLTIQCQVDSQVTMMFWYRQQPGQSLTLIATANQGSEATYESGFVIDKFPISRPNLTFSTLTVSNMSPEDSSIYLCSVRDRARGTEAFFGQGTRLTVV.

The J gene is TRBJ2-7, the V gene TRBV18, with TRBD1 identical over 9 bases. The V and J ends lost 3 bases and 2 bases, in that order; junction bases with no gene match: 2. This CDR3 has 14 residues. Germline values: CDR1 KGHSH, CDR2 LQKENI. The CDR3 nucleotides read TGTGCCAGCTCACCGGGGACAGGGCCCTACGAGCAGTACTTC. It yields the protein CASSPGTGPYEQYF.

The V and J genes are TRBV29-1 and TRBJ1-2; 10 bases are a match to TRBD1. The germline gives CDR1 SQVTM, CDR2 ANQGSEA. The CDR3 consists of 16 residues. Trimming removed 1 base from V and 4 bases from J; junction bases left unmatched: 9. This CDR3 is CSVEALTGGGGYGYTF. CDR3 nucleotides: TGCAGCGTTGAAGCCCTGACAGGGGGCGGTGGCTATGGCTACACCTTC.